These T cell receptor beta chains were read from a single sample in a study of T cells expressing NK-cell markers. TCRdb re-analyzed the 5' RACE reads; it lists each CDR3 protein once, without DNA. Found here are 550,000 or so distinct CDR3 sequences; the top ten clones hold roughly 3.5%. The specimen sequenced was blood T cells: a sorted CD56 or NKG2C T cell subset, CD4+ or CD8+ T cells, or bulk PBMC T cells (not recorded which). The source is a man between 18 and 35 years old in good health. The CDR3 runs from the conserved cysteine through the conserved F or W.

j_call: TRBJ2-5; v_call: TRBV6-5; cdr3_aa: CASSLTGTSPETQYF
j_call: TRBJ2-3; v_call: TRBV7-9; cdr3_aa: CASSLKPAGTQYF
j_call: TRBJ2-7; v_call: TRBV12-3/TRBV12-4; cdr3_aa: CASSLEGGAGVNEQYF
j_call: TRBJ2-4; v_call: TRBV11-1; cdr3_aa: CASSFPLDRAKNIQYF
j_call: TRBJ2-5; v_call: TRBV29-1; cdr3_aa: CSVEAAGFQETQYF
j_call: TRBJ2-2; v_call: TRBV5-5; cdr3_aa: CASSSYSGELFF
j_call: TRBJ2-5; v_call: TRBV28; cdr3_aa: CASSPYESETQYF
j_call: TRBJ2-7; v_call: TRBV29-1; cdr3_aa: CSSAGTRGEQYF
j_call: TRBJ2-3; v_call: TRBV24-1; cdr3_aa: CATSDAGGVTQYF
j_call: TRBJ1-1; v_call: TRBV29-1; cdr3_aa: CSVTGQAEAFF
j_call: TRBJ2-2; v_call: TRBV7-6; cdr3_aa: CASSRDGYSNTGELFF
j_call: TRBJ1-1; v_call: TRBV14; cdr3_aa: CASSQVAGRTEAFF
j_call: TRBJ2-5; v_call: TRBV20-1; cdr3_aa: CSGRRAQETQYF
j_call: TRBJ2-7; v_call: TRBV12-3/TRBV12-4; cdr3_aa: CASRLAGARSEQYF
j_call: TRBJ1-6; v_call: TRBV6-5; cdr3_aa: CASSYPRNGINSPLHF
j_call: TRBJ2-3; v_call: TRBV15; cdr3_aa: CATSRDPLQSGSGNTQYF
j_call: TRBJ1-1; v_call: TRBV12-3/TRBV12-4; cdr3_aa: CASSTTGGETEAFF
j_call: TRBJ1-6; v_call: TRBV4-1; cdr3_aa: CASSQDPGALRNSPLHF
j_call: TRBJ2-3; v_call: TRBV14; cdr3_aa: CASSQRGGRSHTDTQYF
j_call: TRBJ2-1; v_call: TRBV19; cdr3_aa: CASSDRYSEQFF
j_call: TRBJ2-1; v_call: TRBV6-2/TRBV6-3; cdr3_aa: CASSYRGIGPFF
j_call: TRBJ2-7; v_call: TRBV7-2; cdr3_aa: CASSLIFLAGVVTYEQYF
j_call: TRBJ1-1; v_call: TRBV5-1; cdr3_aa: CASSRGNEAFF